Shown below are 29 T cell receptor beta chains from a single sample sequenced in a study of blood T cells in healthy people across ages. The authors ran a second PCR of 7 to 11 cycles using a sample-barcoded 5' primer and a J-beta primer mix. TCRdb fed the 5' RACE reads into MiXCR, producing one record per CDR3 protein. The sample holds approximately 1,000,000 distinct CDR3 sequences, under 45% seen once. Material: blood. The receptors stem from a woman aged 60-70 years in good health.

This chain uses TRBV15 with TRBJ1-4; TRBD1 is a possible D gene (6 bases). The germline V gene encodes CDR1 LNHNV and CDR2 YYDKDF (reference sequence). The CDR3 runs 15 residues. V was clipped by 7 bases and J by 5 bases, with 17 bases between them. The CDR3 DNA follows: TGTGCCACCATGCTGAACAGGGACCAGAATGAAAAACTGTTTTTT. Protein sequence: CATMLNRDQNEKLFF.

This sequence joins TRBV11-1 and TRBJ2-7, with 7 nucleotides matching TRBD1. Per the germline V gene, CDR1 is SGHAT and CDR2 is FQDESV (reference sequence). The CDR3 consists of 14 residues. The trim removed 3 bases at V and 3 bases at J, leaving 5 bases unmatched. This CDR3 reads CASSFRGDSYEQYF. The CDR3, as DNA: TGTGCCAGCAGCTTTCGAGGGGACAGCTACGAGCAGTACTTC. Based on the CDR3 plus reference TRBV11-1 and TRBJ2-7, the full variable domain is EAEVAQSPRYKITEKSQAVAFWCDPISGHATLYWYRQILGQGPELLVQFQDESVVDDSQLPKDRFSAERLKGVDSTLKIQPAELGDSAMYLCASSFRGDSYEQYFGPGTRLTVT.

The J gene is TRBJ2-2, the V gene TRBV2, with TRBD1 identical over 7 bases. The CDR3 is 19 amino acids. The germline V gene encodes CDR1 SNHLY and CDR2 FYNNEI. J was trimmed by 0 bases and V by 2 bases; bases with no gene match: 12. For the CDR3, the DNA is TGTGCCAGCAGTGAATTTCCCTTAACAGGGGCGACGAACACCGGGGAGCTGTTTTTT. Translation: CASSEFPLTGATNTGELFF.

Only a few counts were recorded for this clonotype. The CDR3 loop is CASSRSGTSDNSPLHF. In nucleotides, the CDR3 is TGTGCCAGCAGTCGCTCAGGGACGTCGGATAATTCACCCCTCCACTTT. The chain carries TRBV12-3 or TRBV12-4 and TRBJ1-6; TRBD1 might be the D (5 bases). Trimming removed 5 bases at V and 5 bases at J, with 16 bases between. The CDR3 length is 16 residues.

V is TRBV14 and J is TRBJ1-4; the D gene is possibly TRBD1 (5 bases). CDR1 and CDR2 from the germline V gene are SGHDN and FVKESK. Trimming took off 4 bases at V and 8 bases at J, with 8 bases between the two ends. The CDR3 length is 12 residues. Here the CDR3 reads CASSPKGEKLFF. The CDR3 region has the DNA TGTGCCAGCAGCCCCAAGGGGGAAAAACTGTTTTTT.

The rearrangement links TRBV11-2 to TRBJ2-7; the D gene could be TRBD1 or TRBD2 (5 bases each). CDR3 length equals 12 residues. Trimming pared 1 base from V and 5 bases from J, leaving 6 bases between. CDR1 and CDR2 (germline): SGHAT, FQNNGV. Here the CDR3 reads CASSLGDHEQYF. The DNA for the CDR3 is TGTGCCAGCAGCTTAGGGGACCACGAGCAGTACTTC.

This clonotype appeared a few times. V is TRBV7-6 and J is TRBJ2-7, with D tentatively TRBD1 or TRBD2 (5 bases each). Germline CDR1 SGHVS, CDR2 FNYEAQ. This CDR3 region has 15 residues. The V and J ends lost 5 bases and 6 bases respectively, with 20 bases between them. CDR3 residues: CASSPFGGEVGEQYF. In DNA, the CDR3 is TGTGCCAGCAGCCCCTTTGGGGGAGAAGTTGGCGAGCAGTACTTC.

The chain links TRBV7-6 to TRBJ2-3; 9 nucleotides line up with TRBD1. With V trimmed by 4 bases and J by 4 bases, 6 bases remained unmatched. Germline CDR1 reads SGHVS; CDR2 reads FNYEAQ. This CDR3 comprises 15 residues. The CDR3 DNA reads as TGTGCCAGCAGCTCACAGGGGGCGGTAGCAGATACGCAGTATTTT. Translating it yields CASSSQGAVADTQYF.

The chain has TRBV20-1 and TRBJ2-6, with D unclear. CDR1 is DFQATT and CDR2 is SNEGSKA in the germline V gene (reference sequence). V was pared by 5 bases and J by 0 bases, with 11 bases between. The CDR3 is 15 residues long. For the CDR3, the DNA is TGCAGTGCTCGGACGGTTAGCTCTGGGGCCAACGTCCTGACTTTC. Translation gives CSARTVSSGANVLTF.

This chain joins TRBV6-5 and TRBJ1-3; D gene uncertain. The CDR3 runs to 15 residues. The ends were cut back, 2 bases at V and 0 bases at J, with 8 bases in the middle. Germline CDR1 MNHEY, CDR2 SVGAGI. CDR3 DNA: TGTGCCAGCAGTTACGGGTCGGCCTCTGGAAACACCATATATTTT. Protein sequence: CASSYGSASGNTIYF.

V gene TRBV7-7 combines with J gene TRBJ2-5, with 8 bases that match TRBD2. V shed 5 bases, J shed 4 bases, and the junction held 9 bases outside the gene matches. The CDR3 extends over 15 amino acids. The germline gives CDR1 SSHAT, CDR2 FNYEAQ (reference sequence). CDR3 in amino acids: CASSHGLAGAETQYF. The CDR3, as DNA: TGTGCCAGCAGCCATGGACTAGCCGGGGCAGAGACCCAGTACTTC.

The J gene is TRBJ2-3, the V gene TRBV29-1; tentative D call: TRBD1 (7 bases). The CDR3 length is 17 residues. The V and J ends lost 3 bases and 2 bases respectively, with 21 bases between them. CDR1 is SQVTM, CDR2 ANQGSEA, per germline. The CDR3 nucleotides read TGCAGCGTTGAGGGGGGTCTGGACAGGAGAAACACAGATACGCAGTATTTT. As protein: CSVEGGLDRRNTDTQYF.

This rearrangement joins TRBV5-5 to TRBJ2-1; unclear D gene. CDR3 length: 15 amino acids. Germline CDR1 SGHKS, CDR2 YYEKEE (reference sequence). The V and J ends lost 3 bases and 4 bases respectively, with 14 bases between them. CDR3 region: CASSWRLDRYNEQFF. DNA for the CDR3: TGTGCCAGCAGCTGGCGCCTAGATAGATACAATGAGCAGTTCTTC.

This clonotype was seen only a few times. The CDR3 DNA is TGTGCCAGCAGCCAAGAAACGGCCGAGCAGTACTTC. Its translation is CASSQETAEQYF. This chain links TRBV3-1 with TRBJ2-4; no definite D call. Matching the DNA end better, TRBJ2-7 makes the J call doubtful. Germline assignment: CDR1 LGHDT and CDR2 YNNKEL (reference sequence). The CDR3 has 12 amino acids.

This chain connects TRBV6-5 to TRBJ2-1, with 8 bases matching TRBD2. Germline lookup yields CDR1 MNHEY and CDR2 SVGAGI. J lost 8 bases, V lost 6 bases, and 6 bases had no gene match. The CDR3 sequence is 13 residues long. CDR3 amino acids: CASRAGVMDEQFF. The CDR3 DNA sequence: TGTGCCAGCAGAGCGGGAGTCATGGATGAGCAGTTCTTC.

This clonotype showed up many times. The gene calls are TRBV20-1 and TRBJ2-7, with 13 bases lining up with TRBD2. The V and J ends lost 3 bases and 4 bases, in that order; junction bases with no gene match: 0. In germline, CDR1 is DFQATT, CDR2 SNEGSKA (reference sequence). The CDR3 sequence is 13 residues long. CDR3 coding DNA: TGCAGTGCTAGGGGACTAGCGGGATACGAGCAGTACTTC. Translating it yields CSARGLAGYEQYF.

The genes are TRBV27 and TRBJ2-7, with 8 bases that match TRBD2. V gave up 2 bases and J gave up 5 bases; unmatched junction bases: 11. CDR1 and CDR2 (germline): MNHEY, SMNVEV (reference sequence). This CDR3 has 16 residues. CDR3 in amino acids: CASSLKGSGSAHEQYF. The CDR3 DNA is TGTGCCAGCAGTTTAAAGGGGAGCGGGAGTGCGCACGAGCAGTACTTC.

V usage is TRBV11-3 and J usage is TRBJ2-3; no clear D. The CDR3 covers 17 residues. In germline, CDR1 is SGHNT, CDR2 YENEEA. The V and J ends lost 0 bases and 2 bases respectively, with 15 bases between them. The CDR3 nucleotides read TGTGCCAGCAGCTTAGATCCCCTACGGCGGTTCACAGATACGCAGTATTTT. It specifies CASSLDPLRRFTDTQYF. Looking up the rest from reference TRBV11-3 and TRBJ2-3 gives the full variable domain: EAGVVQSPRYKIIEKKQPVAFWCNPISGHNTLYWYLQNLGQGPELLIRYENEEAVDDSQLPKDRFSAERLKGVDSTLKIQPAELGDSAVYLCASSLDPLRRFTDTQYFGPGTRLTVL.

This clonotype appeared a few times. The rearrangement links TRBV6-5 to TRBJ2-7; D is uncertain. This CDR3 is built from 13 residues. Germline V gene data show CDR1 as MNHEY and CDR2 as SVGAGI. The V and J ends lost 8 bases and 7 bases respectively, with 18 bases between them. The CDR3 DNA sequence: TGTGCCAGCGGTGGGTCTGGGATGGGAGAGCAGTACTTC. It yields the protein CASGGSGMGEQYF.

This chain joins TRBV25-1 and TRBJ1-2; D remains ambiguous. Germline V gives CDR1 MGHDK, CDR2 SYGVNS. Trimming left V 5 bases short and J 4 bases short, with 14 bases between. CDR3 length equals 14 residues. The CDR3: CASSRWGAVYGYTF. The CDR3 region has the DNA TGTGCCAGCAGTCGATGGGGAGCAGTCTATGGCTACACCTTC.

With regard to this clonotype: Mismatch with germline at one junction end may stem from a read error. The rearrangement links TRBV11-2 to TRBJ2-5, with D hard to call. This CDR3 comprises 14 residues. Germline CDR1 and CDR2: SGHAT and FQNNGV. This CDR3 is CASSVEDEQETQYF. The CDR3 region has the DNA TGTGCCAGCAGCGTAGAGGATGAACAAGAGACCCAGTACTTC.

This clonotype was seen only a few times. As DNA, the CDR3 is TGCGCCAGCAGCCTTAGCGGGGGGGCAAACCATGAGCAGTTCTTC. It is translated as CASSLSGGANHEQFF. This sequence joins TRBV4-1 and TRBJ2-1; 11 nucleotides line up with TRBD2. The CDR3 spans 15 residues. The germline V gene has CDR1 MGHRA and CDR2 YSYEKL. The J segment lost 8 bases and the V segment lost 4 bases, leaving 7 bases of the junction unmatched.

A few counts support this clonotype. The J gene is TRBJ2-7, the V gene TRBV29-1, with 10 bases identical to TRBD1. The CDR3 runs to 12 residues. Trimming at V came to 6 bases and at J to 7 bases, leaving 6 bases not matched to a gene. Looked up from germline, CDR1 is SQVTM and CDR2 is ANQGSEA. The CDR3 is CSVWTGGGEQYF. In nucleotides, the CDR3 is TGCAGCGTATGGACAGGGGGAGGGGAGCAGTACTTC.

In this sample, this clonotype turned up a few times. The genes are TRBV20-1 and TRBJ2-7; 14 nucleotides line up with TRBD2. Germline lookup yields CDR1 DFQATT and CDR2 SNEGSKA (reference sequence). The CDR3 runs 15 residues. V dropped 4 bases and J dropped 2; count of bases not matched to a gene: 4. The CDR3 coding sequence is TGCAGTGCTACCAAGACTAGCGGGGGGGCCTACGAGCAGTACTTC. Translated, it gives CSATKTSGGAYEQYF.

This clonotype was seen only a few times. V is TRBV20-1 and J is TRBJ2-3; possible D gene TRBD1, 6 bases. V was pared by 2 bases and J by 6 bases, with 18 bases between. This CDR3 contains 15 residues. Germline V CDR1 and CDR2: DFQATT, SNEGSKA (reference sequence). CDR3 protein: CSARNTSWGLDTQYF. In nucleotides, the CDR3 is TGCAGTGCTAGAAATACTAGTTGGGGGCTCGATACGCAGTATTTT.

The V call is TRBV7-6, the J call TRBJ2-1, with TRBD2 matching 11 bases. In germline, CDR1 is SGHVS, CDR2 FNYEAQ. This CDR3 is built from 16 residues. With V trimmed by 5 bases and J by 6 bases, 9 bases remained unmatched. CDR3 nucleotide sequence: TGTGCCAGCAGCCTGACTAGCGGGGTCGCGTTCAATGAGCAGTTCTTC. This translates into CASSLTSGVAFNEQFF.

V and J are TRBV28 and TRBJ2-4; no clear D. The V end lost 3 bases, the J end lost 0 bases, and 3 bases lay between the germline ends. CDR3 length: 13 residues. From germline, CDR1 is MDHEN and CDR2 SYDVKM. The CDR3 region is CASSFLAKNIQYF. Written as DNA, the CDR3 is TGTGCCAGCAGTTTCCTAGCCAAAAACATTCAGTACTTC.

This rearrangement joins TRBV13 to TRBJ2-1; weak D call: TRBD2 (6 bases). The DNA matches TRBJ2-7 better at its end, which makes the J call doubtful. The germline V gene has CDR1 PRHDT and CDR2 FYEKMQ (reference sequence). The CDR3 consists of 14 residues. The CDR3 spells CASIRAGSYNEQYF. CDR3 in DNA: TGTGCCAGCATCAGGGCGGGATCCTACAATGAGCAGTACTTC.

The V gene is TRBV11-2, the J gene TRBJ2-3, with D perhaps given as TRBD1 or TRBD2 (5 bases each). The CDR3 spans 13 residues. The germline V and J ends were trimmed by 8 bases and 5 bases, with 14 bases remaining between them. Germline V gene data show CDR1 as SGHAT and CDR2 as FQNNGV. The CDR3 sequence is CASGKLRGDTQYF. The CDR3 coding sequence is TGTGCCAGCGGGAAGTTGAGGGGAGATACGCAGTATTTT.